Below, 13 T cell receptor beta chains from the same sample are listed, as sequenced in a study of T cell repertoires in cytomegalovirus infection. TCRdb used MiXCR to reprocess the reads, holding one entry per CDR3 protein. The profile shows fewer than 300,000 distinct CDR3 sequences, roughly a quarter of them singletons. Material: PBMCs. These TCRs come from a human donor in good health (CMV status not recorded). Some clones in this sample may be carry-over from other donors' samples.

This clonotype was seen ten or more times. The chain joins TRBV15 to TRBJ2-2, with D unresolved. The CDR3 sequence is 14 residues long. V lost 0 bases, J lost 6 bases, and 8 bases lay in between. The germline gives CDR1 LNHNV, CDR2 YYDKDF (reference sequence). CDR3 loop: CATSRDLTAGELFF. In DNA, the CDR3 is TGTGCCACCAGCAGAGATTTAACGGCCGGGGAGCTGTTTTTT.

This clonotype was seen a handful of times. This chain uses TRBV6-5 with TRBJ2-7, with a possible D match to TRBD2 (6 bases). Deletions cut 2 bases from V and 6 bases from J, with 17 bases between. Germline V gene lookup returns CDR1 MNHEY and CDR2 SVGAGI. The CDR3 has 15 amino acids. Written as DNA, the CDR3 is TGTGCCAGCAGTTACCGGGGCGGGGCCTTGGGCGAGCAGTACTTC. Protein: CASSYRGGALGEQYF.

The chain links TRBV20-1 to TRBJ2-2, with 11 bases identical to TRBD1. The V gene end was trimmed by 0 bases and the J gene end by 6 bases; junction bases not matched to a gene: 6. The CDR3 consists of 16 residues. CDR1 is DFQATT, CDR2 SNEGSKA, per germline (reference sequence). DNA of the CDR3: TGCAGTGCTAGAGACCTCGGGACAGGGGGTGCCGGGGAGCTGTTTTTT. It encodes CSARDLGTGGAGELFF.

The V gene is TRBV20-1, the J gene TRBJ2-5; 8 nucleotides match TRBD1. The germline gives CDR1 DFQATT, CDR2 SNEGSKA (reference sequence). The CDR3 is 14 residues long. The V and J ends lost 2 bases and 1 base, in that order; junction bases with no gene match: 3. The CDR3 sequence: CSARRTGTQETQYF. The DNA for the CDR3 is TGCAGTGCTAGAAGGACAGGGACCCAAGAGACCCAGTACTTC.

This rearrangement joins TRBV7-2 to TRBJ2-2, with D maybe TRBD1 (5 bases). The CDR3 is 16 amino acids. V was shortened by 4 bases and J by 4 bases, with 16 bases between the two germline ends. CDR1 SGHTA and CDR2 FQGNSA come from the germline V gene. CDR3: CASSSWTRMSTGELFF. CDR3 coding DNA: TGTGCCAGCAGCTCATGGACACGGATGAGCACCGGGGAGCTGTTTTTT. The full variable domain, with the rest looked up from reference TRBV7-2 and TRBJ2-2, is GAGVSQSPSNKVTEKGKDVELRCDPISGHTALYWYRQSLGQGLEFLIYFQGNSAPDKSGLPSDRFSAERTGGSVSTLTIQRTQQEDSAVYLCASSSWTRMSTGELFFGEGSRLTVL.

The chain recombines TRBV5-5 with TRBJ2-5, with D perhaps assigned TRBD1 or TRBD2 (5 bases each). There are 13 residues in the CDR3. Trimming took off 4 bases at V and 4 bases at J, with 11 bases between the two ends. Germline V gene lookup returns CDR1 SGHKS and CDR2 YYEKEE (reference sequence). In nucleotides, the CDR3 is TGTGCCAGCAGCCTAGGGGAGAGAGAGACCCAGTACTTC. Residues: CASSLGERETQYF.

This clonotype was seen repeatedly, ten times or more. This chain connects TRBV7-8 to TRBJ2-1; 9 bases fit TRBD2. V lost 0 bases to trimming and J lost 3 bases; unmatched junction nucleotides: 6. CDR1 is SGHVS and CDR2 is FQNEAQ in the germline V gene. The CDR3 extends over 17 amino acids. The DNA for the CDR3 is TGTGCCAGCAGCTTAGCTCCCAGCGGGAGGTTCTACAATGAGCAGTTCTTC. This translates into CASSLAPSGRFYNEQFF.

This clonotype was counted only a few times. The chain has TRBV7-2 and TRBJ2-6, with a weak D call TRBD1 (5 bases). The CDR3 contains 18 residues. Trimming left V 1 base short and J 6 bases short, with 19 bases between. Germline assignment: CDR1 SGHTA and CDR2 FQGNSA. CDR3 in amino acids: CASSLDGRQGGKANVLTF. The DNA for the CDR3 is TGTGCCAGCAGCTTAGACGGGCGTCAGGGTGGGAAGGCCAACGTCCTGACTTTC.

V is TRBV6-5 and J is TRBJ2-7; perhaps TRBD2 as D (6 bases). Trimming removed 0 bases at V and 2 bases at J, with 11 bases between. CDR1 and CDR2 from the germline V gene are MNHEY and SVGAGI. The length of the CDR3 is 15 residues. The CDR3, as DNA: TGTGCCAGCAGTTACTCCGGGACTGGTCCCTACGAGCAGTACTTC. It yields the protein CASSYSGTGPYEQYF.

This clonotype was seen more than once but under ten times. The chain couples TRBV6-1 to TRBJ2-2; 9 nucleotides agree with TRBD2. CDR3 length equals 13 residues. Trimming took 8 bases from V and 8 from J; bases not matched to a gene: 6. In germline, CDR1 is MNHNS, CDR2 SASEGT. CDR3 in DNA: TGTGCCAGCCGAGCGGGAGGAATGGGGGAGCTGTTTTTT. It is translated as CASRAGGMGELFF.

This clonotype was observed a handful of times. The chain couples TRBV5-1 to TRBJ1-1; tentative D call: TRBD1 (5 bases). The CDR3 is 15 amino acids. The germline V gene encodes CDR1 SGHRS and CDR2 YFSETQ. V lost 0 bases and J lost 1, with 10 bases in between. DNA for the CDR3: TGCGCCAGCAGCTTGGGTTGGGGCCAGAACACTGAAGCTTTCTTT. Protein: CASSLGWGQNTEAFF.

This clonotype was counted ten times or more. The chain uses TRBV14 and TRBJ1-6, with D unclear. The V end lost 8 bases, the J end lost 0 bases, and 11 bases lay between the germline ends. The CDR3 is made up of 15 amino acids. Germline V gene sequence: CDR1 SGHDN, CDR2 FVKESK. The CDR3: CASLRESSYNSPLHF. DNA of the CDR3: TGTGCCAGCCTAAGGGAGAGCTCCTATAATTCACCCCTCCACTTT.

This clonotype was counted a few times. The chain has TRBV4-1 and TRBJ1-5; D uncertain. The germline V gene encodes CDR1 MGHRA and CDR2 YSYEKL. There are 15 residues in the CDR3. Trimming cost V 0 bases and J 4 bases, with 10 bases left between them. CDR3 sequence (DNA): TGCGCCAGCAGCCAAGACGGGGTGGGTAATCAGCCCCAGCATTTT. It yields the protein CASSQDGVGNQPQHF.